A selection of T cell receptor beta chains follows, all from one sample in a study of cytomegalovirus exposure and HLA in healthy donors. The repertoire was sequenced with immunoSEQ multiplex PCR; TCRdb's copy has only in-frame clones and lacks some. Counted here are approximately 150,000 clones, 68% occurring once; the ten biggest clones make up less than 1.5%. Sequencing was performed on PBMCs. These receptors were collected from a man between 50 and 59 years old in good health and CMV-seronegative. Both conserved end residues are trimmed from each CDR3.

V gene	J gene	CDR3 protein
TRBV5-5	TRBJ2-5	ASRPALAGGQETQY
TRBV11-3	TRBJ2-3	ASSLGLLNTQY
TRBV19	TRBJ1-1	ASSIYRQAF
TRBV18	TRBJ2-2	ASSPITGFNTGELF
TRBV15	TRBJ1-2	ATSRETGFPTNYGYT
TRBV5-1	TRBJ2-1	ASSLPAGATYNEQF
TRBV9	TRBJ1-1	ASSVAGQGSTEAF
TRBV5-1	TRBJ2-7	ASSSNYEQY
TRBV2	TRBJ1-3	ASSGEVPSGNTIY
TRBV5-5	TRBJ2-3	ASSEGLAALTDTQY
TRBV2	TRBJ2-6	ASRAGSGANVLT
TRBV11-3	TRBJ2-3	ASSLASGPDTQY
TRBV19	TRBJ2-3	ASSINAGVDTQY
TRBV7-9	TRBJ2-1	ASSGARLAGSYNEQF
TRBV2	TRBJ1-3	ASRDRGSGNTIY
TRBV11-2	TRBJ1-2	ASSLAFQNYGYT
TRBV5-6	TRBJ1-2	ASSVGRVIYGYT
TRBV2	TRBJ2-2	ASRVGLNTGELF
TRBV7-2	TRBJ2-7	ASSRDRGGRYEQY
TRBV11-2	TRBJ2-5	ASSLHWDREGETQY
TRBV11-1	TRBJ2-6	ASSPGGANVLT
TRBV19	TRBJ1-1	ASSINRDTEAF
TRBV6-5	TRBJ2-7	ASSYSGTSEVYEQY
TRBV23-1	TRBJ1-1	ASSQSRTGDLDMNTEAF
TRBV15	TRBJ2-7	ATSRDPGGGSYEQY
TRBV6-1	TRBJ2-3	ASSIRQGWTDTQY
TRBV7-6	TRBJ1-1	ASSLGQNTEAF
TRBV7-2	TRBJ2-7	ASSFWGSTYEQY
TRBV4-1	TRBJ2-1	ASSYQAGGSYNEQF
TRBV5-1	TRBJ1-4	AGSPFRDRGEKLF
TRBV5-5	TRBJ1-2	ASSVGQSSVTYGYT
TRBV23-1	TRBJ1-2	ASSWTGGPYHST
TRBV6-5	TRBJ1-2	ASSYREGGYGYT
TRBV5-1	TRBJ1-1	ASSSRTGGMNTEAF
TRBV5-1	TRBJ2-2	ASSEQGNTGELF
TRBV18	TRBJ1-6	ASSLDRGNSPLH
TRBV7-3	TRBJ2-7	ASSQTSGNYNEQY
TRBV6-5	TRBJ1-6	ASRLATGSGSPLH
TRBV15	TRBJ2-7	ATSRDPGGDEQY
TRBV9	TRBJ2-3	ASSVYGGGSTDTQY
TRBV2	TRBJ2-3	ASRPGQGAYTDTQY
TRBV25-1	TRBJ2-1	ASSGTRHNEQF
TRBV28	TRBJ1-5	ASSPHPGVQPQH
TRBV11-2	TRBJ1-2	ASSLDRNYGYT
TRBV6-5	TRBJ2-7	ASSYSGQAWYEQY
TRBV6-1	TRBJ1-6	ASSGTGGPNSPLH
TRBV7-2	TRBJ2-2	ASSQQGLDGELF
TRBV13	TRBJ2-7	ASSPGLLYEQY
TRBV6-1	TRBJ1-2	ASREGVPPGGYT
TRBV18	TRBJ1-5	ASSPSRDYNQPQH
TRBV5-6	TRBJ1-2	ASSLIGGSQGAGYT